These 18 T cell receptor beta chains share one sample of origin, sequenced in a study of cytomegalovirus exposure and HLA in healthy donors. PCR used 60 Vbeta primers and 13 Jbeta primers. Measured with immunoSEQ multiplex PCR; TCRdb has only the in-frame clones, and not every one. This sample has some 150,000 clones; 71% occur once, and the top ten carry under 3.5%. What was sequenced was PBMCs. The receptors shown here come from a woman in her thirties in good health and CMV-seronegative.

A note on this clone: The junction differs from germline at one of its ends, possibly a read error. V and J are TRBV11-2 and TRBJ2-1, with D perhaps matching TRBD2 (6 bases). Germline-derived CDR1 and CDR2 are SGHAT and FQNNGV. This CDR3 is built from 13 residues. In DNA form, the CDR3 reads TGTGCCAGCAGCTTAGATCTGGGCGGGGCCGGGGTCTTC. Translated: CASSLDLGGAGVF.

Here the CDR3 reads CASSSGTGHTGELFF. CDR3 DNA: TGTGCCAGTAGTTCCGGGACAGGGCACACCGGGGAGCTGTTTTTT. This chain connects TRBV19 to TRBJ2-2, with TRBD1 identical over 9 bases. The CDR3 contains 15 residues. V gave up 5 bases and J gave up 3 bases; unmatched junction bases: 4. Germline CDR1 and CDR2: LNHDA and SQIVND (reference sequence).

This clone was observed a few times. The chain is built from TRBV14 and TRBJ1-4; 9 nucleotides line up with TRBD1. The germline CDR1 and CDR2 sequences are SGHDN and FVKESK. There are 15 residues in the CDR3. J lost 7 bases, V lost 1 base, and 4 bases had no gene match. CDR3 residues: CASSQGTGAIEKLFF. CDR3 DNA: TGTGCCAGCAGCCAAGGGACAGGGGCAATTGAAAAACTGTTTTTT.

This clone was observed a handful of times. CDR3 amino acids: CASSHNEGAEAFF. The CDR3 coding sequence is TGTGCCAGCAGCCACAACGAGGGCGCTGAAGCTTTCTTT. The V gene is TRBV7-9, the J gene TRBJ1-1; unclear D gene. Trimming cost V 5 bases and J 6 bases, with 13 bases left between them. This CDR3 contains 13 residues. CDR1 and CDR2 from the germline V gene are SEHNR and FQNEAQ (reference sequence).

This clone is a singleton in its sample. The CDR3, as DNA: TGCGCCAGCAGCTTGTCCGGGGGGGCCTACAATGAGCAGTTCTTC. It specifies CASSLSGGAYNEQFF. The chain employs TRBV5-1 and TRBJ2-1; 8 bases align to TRBD2. The CDR3 length is 15 residues. V lost 1 base to trimming and J lost 2 bases; unmatched junction nucleotides: 2. Germline V lookup: CDR1 SGHRS, CDR2 YFSETQ.

The chain couples TRBV7-3 to TRBJ2-1; unclear D gene. CDR3 length equals 14 residues. CDR1 and CDR2 from the germline V gene are SGHTA and FQGTGA. With 1 base removed from V and 7 bases from J, the gap between germline ends came to 11 bases. CDR3 coding DNA: TGTGCCAGCAGCTTAATCCCTAGTGTTAATGAGCAGTTCTTC. Its protein product is CASSLIPSVNEQFF.

The chain recombines TRBV6-6 with TRBJ2-2, with 12 positions matching TRBD2. The germline gives CDR1 MNHNY, CDR2 SVGAGI (reference sequence). The CDR3 spans 16 residues. Trimming removed 7 bases from V and 5 bases from J; junction bases left unmatched: 8. CDR3 protein: CASISSGRAGTGELFF. For the CDR3, the DNA is TGTGCCAGCATATCTAGCGGGAGGGCGGGTACCGGGGAGCTGTTTTTT.

This sequence joins TRBV15 and TRBJ2-1; no firm D call. V lost 1 base to trimming and J lost 7 bases, with 8 bases between them. From germline, CDR1 is LNHNV and CDR2 YYDKDF (reference sequence). The CDR3 sequence is 13 residues long. CDR3 sequence reads: CATSRGQINEQFF. In DNA, the CDR3 is TGTGCCACCAGCAGAGGGCAGATTAATGAGCAGTTCTTC.

The chain employs TRBV6-1 and TRBJ1-1, with D possibly being TRBD1 (5 bases). V was pared by 4 bases and J by 1 base, with 13 bases between. Germline CDR1 reads MNHNS; CDR2 reads SASEGT. CDR3 length: 15 residues. The CDR3 DNA is TGTGCCAGCAGTGTAGATTGGGGCGGGAACACTGAAGCTTTCTTT. This encodes CASSVDWGGNTEAFF.

The J gene is TRBJ2-1, the V gene TRBV29-1; 7 nucleotides align to TRBD2. CDR1 and CDR2 from the germline V gene are SQVTM and ANQGSEA. This CDR3 region has 13 residues. J gave up 5 bases and V 4 bases, and 5 bases lay outside the gene matches. The CDR3 loop is CSVGLAADNEQFF. The DNA for the CDR3 is TGCAGCGTTGGCCTAGCGGCTGACAATGAGCAGTTCTTC.

CDR3 sequence: CASSPPPSLDYEQYF. CDR3 DNA sequence: TGTGCCAGCAGCCCCCCCCCTAGCCTGGACTACGAGCAGTACTTC. The V call is TRBV5-6, the J call TRBJ2-7; D may be TRBD2 (5 bases). CDR1 SGHDT and CDR2 YYEEEE come from the germline V gene. The length of the CDR3 is 15 residues. Trimming removed 4 bases from V and 3 bases from J, with 17 bases in between.

The J gene is TRBJ2-3, the V gene TRBV28; unclear D gene. CDR1 MDHEN and CDR2 SYDVKM come from the germline V gene. CDR3 size: 14 residues. V was trimmed by 4 bases and J by 4 bases, leaving 12 bases between them. The CDR3 nucleotides read TGTGCCAGCAGTTCAATCTCGGAGCCAGATACGCAGTATTTT. Translation: CASSSISEPDTQYF.

This chain uses TRBV7-8 with TRBJ2-5; 7 bases are shared with TRBD1. The CDR3 spans 14 residues. V lost 4 bases to trimming and J lost 3 bases; unmatched junction nucleotides: 5. The germline CDR1 and CDR2 sequences are SGHVS and FQNEAQ. The chain's CDR3 is CASSSVTGEETQYF. Written as DNA, the CDR3 is TGTGCCAGCAGCTCCGTTACAGGGGAAGAGACCCAGTACTTC.

This clone appeared once. The V and J genes are TRBV4-1 and TRBJ1-4, with TRBD1 as a possible D gene (5 bases). The length of the CDR3 is 16 residues. Trimming shortened V by 1 base and J by 8 bases, and 17 bases separated the two germline ends. CDR1 and CDR2 from the germline V gene are MGHRA and YSYEKL. The CDR3 DNA is TGCGCCAGCAGCCAAGGTCAAGGGGCCGTGGGAGAAAAACTGTTTTTT. This sequence encodes CASSQGQGAVGEKLFF.

CDR3 nucleotide sequence: TGTGCCAGCAGCCAACAGGGAGTGCTCTCCTACGAGCAGTACTTC. This gives the protein CASSQQGVLSYEQYF. This chain connects TRBV5-5 to TRBJ2-7; a possible D gene is TRBD1 (6 bases). V lost 4 bases and J 0 bases, leaving 14 bases between the germline ends. Germline CDR1 and CDR2: SGHKS and YYEKEE (reference sequence). The CDR3 covers 15 residues.

CDR3 sequence reads: CASSYGDEQFF. The CDR3 region has the DNA TGTGCCAGCAGCTATGGAGATGAGCAGTTCTTC. This rearrangement joins TRBV2 to TRBJ2-1; unclear D gene. The CDR3 extends over 11 amino acids. Germline lookup yields CDR1 SNHLY and CDR2 FYNNEI. Trimming left V 6 bases short and J 8 bases short, with 8 bases between.

The CDR3 DNA reads TGTGCCAGCAGCCCAGGGGGAAACACCGGGGAGCTGTTTTTT. Its translation is CASSPGGNTGELFF. V is TRBV7-3 and J is TRBJ2-2; 7 bases align to TRBD1. Germline V lookup: CDR1 SGHTA, CDR2 FQGTGA. The CDR3 extends over 14 amino acids. Germline trimming cut 5 bases from V and 2 bases from J; bases unmatched to any gene: 2.

In this sample, this clone turned up a few times. The rearrangement links TRBV5-1 to TRBJ2-1; 11 nucleotides match TRBD2. Trimming took 4 bases from V and 10 from J; bases not matched to a gene: 7. This CDR3 region has 14 residues. Germline V gene data show CDR1 as SGHRS and CDR2 as YFSETQ. CDR3 sequence: CASSTLAGGYEQFF. In DNA, the CDR3 is TGCGCCAGCAGCACGCTAGCGGGAGGTTACGAGCAGTTCTTC. Filled out from reference TRBV5-1 and TRBJ2-1, the complete variable domain reads KAGVTQTPRYLIKTRGQQVTLSCSPISGHRSVSWYQQTPGQGLQFLFEYFSETQRNKGNFPGRFSGRQFSNSRSEMNVSTLELGDSALYLCASSTLAGGYEQFFGPGTRLTVL.